The T cell receptor beta chain described here comes from a study of blood T cells in healthy people across ages. PCR was performed a second time for roughly 7 to 12 cycles using a sample-barcoded 5' primer and a J-beta primer mix. TCRdb processed the 5' RACE reads anew with MiXCR; each CDR3 protein has one entry. This sample yields 700,000 or so distinct CDR3 sequences, of which approximately 21% are seen a single time; roughly 22% belongs to the top ten. This clonotype was seen a few times. Its antigen is unidentified. The ends were cut back, 5 bases at V and 5 bases at J, with 19 bases in the middle. This CDR3 is 15 amino acids long. Overall study findings and caveats: Relative to aged donors, long-lived donors carried more naive CD4+ cells and displayed higher diversity. It was found that TCR beta diversity correlated strongly with the percentage of naive T cells. Significant beta diversity loss was already apparent by age approximately 36, declining roughly linearly.

The authors isolated at least 6.5 million PBMCs per sample. V and J are TRBV12-3 or TRBV12-4 and TRBJ2-7, with a possible D match to TRBD2 (6 bases). Material: blood. The source is a man in his 70s in good health. In DNA, the CDR3 is TGTGCCAGCAGTCCCGATCCGGGACTCAGTCACGAGCAGTACTTC. It yields the protein CASSPDPGLSHEQYF.